This TCR beta chain was identified in a study of radiotherapy plus CTLA-4 blockade in lung cancer. Sequencing was performed with immunoSEQ multiplex PCR; in TCRdb, only in-frame clones are kept and a portion is missing. The sample yields 110,000 or so clones, 78% seen once. Receiving focal radiation plus CTLA-4 blockade with ipilimumab were patients who had chemo-refractory metastatic non-small-cell lung cancer. The CDR3 contains 14 residues. Trimming removed 2 bases from V and 3 bases from J; junction bases left unmatched: 5. Germline CDR1 and CDR2: SGHDT and YYEEEE. Sample: peripheral blood, taken from a patient treated with radiotherapy plus ipilimumab. The clonotype was recovered from a human donor with non-small cell lung cancer who had a partial response to radiotherapy plus ipilimumab. The chain couples TRBV5-6 to TRBJ2-7, with 7 bases lining up with TRBD1. The CDR3 nucleotides are TGTGCCAGCAGCTTTTGGGACAGAGTCTACGAGCAGTACTTC. This encodes CASSFWDRVYEQYF. Together with reference TRBV5-6 and TRBJ2-7, the CDR3 gives the full variable domain: DAGVTQSPTHLIKTRGQQVTLRCSPKSGHDTVSWYQQALGQGPQFIFQYYEEEERQRGNFPDRFSGHQFPNYSSELNVNALLLGDSALYLCASSFWDRVYEQYFGPGTRLTVT.